This TCR beta chain was recorded in a study of shared T cell receptors in the human thymus. The method was immunoSEQ multiplex PCR; TCRdb's version includes in-frame clones alone and lacks a portion of them. The data show roughly 710,000 clones, with over 75% seen just once and over 0.008% held by the top ten. Trimming left V 11 bases short and J 1 base short, with 11 bases between. This CDR3 region has 13 residues. Germline CDR1 reads SGHTA; CDR2 reads FQGTGA. These data were also filed under a second study, of human thymus T cells.

The sequence was collected from a girl in the first two years of life with a congenital heart defect. Sample: thymocytes. The genes are TRBV7-3 and TRBJ1-4, with a weak D call TRBD1 (5 bases). The CDR3 sequence is CADPGGTNEKLFF. The CDR3 DNA is TGTGCCGACCCGGGGGGAACTAATGAAAAACTGTTTTTT.